This T cell receptor (beta chain) was sequenced in a study of Graves' ophthalmopathy and Graves' hyperthyroidism. Overall study findings and caveats: Sensitivity reached 85% to 90% and specificity almost 83% for a 13-signature model separating ophthalmopathy from stable hyperthyroidism. Its predictions of ophthalmopathy progression gave the model roughly 71% sensitivity and roughly 76% specificity. Most expanded clonotypes from thyroid (those above 0.001 frequency) were also found in blood.

This clonotype was detected ten times or more. The antigen is undetermined. Amplification from RNA transcripts yielded the TCR beta CDR3 regions. HTBI-primed RT-PCR formed the first round, and a multiplex PCR formed the second. TCRdb re-analysed the multiplex PCR reads in MiXCR, keeping a single row per CDR3 protein. The repertoire holds over a million distinct CDR3 sequences, with about two fifths as singletons. The J segment lost 7 bases and the V segment lost 2 bases, leaving 9 bases of the junction unmatched. Germline V lookup: CDR1 SQVTM, CDR2 ANQGSEA. There are 15 residues in the CDR3. The receptor's source is an adult man with Graves' hyperthyroidism. The sample comprised peripheral blood or thyroid tissue (not recorded which). V is TRBV29-1 and J is TRBJ2-7, with 12 positions matching TRBD1. In DNA, the CDR3 is TGCAGCGTTGAAATTAGAGGGACAGGGGGCCGGGAGCAGTACTTC. This sequence encodes CSVEIRGTGGREQYF.